The 19 T cell receptor beta chains given below trace back to one sample, sequenced in a study of early T cells in non-severe SARS-CoV-2 infection. TCRdb passed the 5' RACE reads through MiXCR, listing each CDR3 protein once. The sample records some 62,000 distinct CDR3 sequences, approximately 9% being singletons. Material for sequencing was whole blood. The receptors shown here come from an adult who was a healthcare worker with PCR-confirmed SARS-CoV-2 infection or an uninfected control (not recorded which).

The rearrangement joins TRBV6-1 to TRBJ2-2; D assignment may be TRBD1 or TRBD2 (5 bases each). V was pared by 6 bases and J by 6 bases, with 14 bases between. Per the germline V gene, CDR1 is MNHNS and CDR2 is SASEGT. The CDR3 consists of 14 residues. This chain's CDR3 is CASRNLGDAGELFF. Written as DNA, the CDR3 is TGTGCCAGCAGGAATTTGGGGGACGCCGGGGAGCTGTTTTTT.

The chain joins TRBV20-1 to TRBJ1-2; D ambiguous. The CDR3 covers 12 residues. The germline CDR1 and CDR2 sequences are DFQATT and SNEGSKA (reference sequence). V lost 0 bases and J lost 10, with 12 bases in between. For the CDR3, the DNA is TGCAGTGCTAGAGACACGTTTAGGGACTACACCTTC. Translation: CSARDTFRDYTF.

The table lists this clonotype with many counts. The V gene is TRBV5-1, the J gene TRBJ2-2, with D unclear. The CDR3 consists of 13 residues. Germline CDR1 reads SGHRS; CDR2 reads YFSETQ. The germline V and J ends were trimmed by 6 bases and 5 bases, with 11 bases remaining between them. The CDR3 region is CASNKGRTGELFF. The CDR3 DNA is TGCGCCAGCAATAAGGGTCGGACCGGGGAGCTGTTTTTT.

V is TRBV19 and J is TRBJ2-1, with D hard to call. This CDR3 region has 15 residues. Trimming took 5 bases from V and 12 from J, leaving 23 bases between them. Germline V gene sequence: CDR1 LNHDA, CDR2 SQIVND (reference sequence). CDR3 sequence reads: CASSVTPTGTIAQFF. The CDR3 nucleotides read TGTGCCAGTAGTGTGACTCCCACCGGCACAATCGCGCAGTTCTTC.

This clonotype was seen many times. V gene TRBV5-1 combines with J gene TRBJ2-1; 7 nucleotides agree with TRBD2. V shed 2 bases and J 9 bases; nucleotides not matched to a gene: 11. CDR3 size: 15 residues. Germline V gene sequence: CDR1 SGHRS, CDR2 YFSETQ. CDR3 region: CASSFSSTSESEQFF. In DNA, the CDR3 is TGCGCCAGCAGCTTCTCTTCCACTAGCGAGAGTGAGCAGTTCTTC.

The chain has TRBV4-1 and TRBJ2-2; D not resolved. This CDR3 is built from 13 residues. Germline-derived CDR1 and CDR2 are MGHRA and YSYEKL. Trimming removed 3 bases at V and 7 bases at J, with 9 bases between. CDR3 loop: CASSQAHNGELFF. CDR3 sequence (DNA): TGCGCCAGCAGCCAGGCCCATAACGGGGAGCTGTTTTTT.

This clonotype was observed many times. The chain uses TRBV3-1 and TRBJ2-1, with 8 bases that match TRBD1. In germline, CDR1 is LGHDT, CDR2 YNNKEL (reference sequence). Unmatched junction bases numbered 5, after V lost 4 bases and J lost 6 bases. CDR3 length: 14 amino acids. The CDR3 reads CASSPNTGGNEQFF. In DNA form, the CDR3 reads TGTGCCAGCAGCCCAAATACAGGGGGCAATGAGCAGTTCTTC.

This clonotype was detected only once. As DNA, the CDR3 is TGCAGTGCTAATTCCCCGGACGGATTCACAGATACGCAGTATTTT. Translating gives CSANSPDGFTDTQYF. This sequence joins TRBV20-1 and TRBJ2-3; D gene uncertain. V lost 4 bases to trimming and J lost 2 bases, with 16 bases between them. From germline, CDR1 is DFQATT and CDR2 SNEGSKA (reference sequence). The CDR3 is 15 amino acids.

V is TRBV19 and J is TRBJ2-5; a possible D gene is TRBD1 (6 bases). Trimming cost V 3 bases and J 3 bases, with 8 bases left between them. From germline, CDR1 is LNHDA and CDR2 SQIVND (reference sequence). CDR3 size: 13 residues. The CDR3 loop reads CASSIYREETQYF. CDR3 in DNA: TGTGCCAGTAGTATCTACAGGGAAGAGACCCAGTACTTC.

The rearrangement uses TRBV14 and TRBJ2-3; no clear D. The CDR3 length is 11 residues. Germline V gene sequence: CDR1 SGHDN, CDR2 FVKESK. Trimming removed 3 bases at V and 11 bases at J, with 9 bases between. In DNA, the CDR3 is TGTGCCAGCAGCCACAGTACTCAGCAGTATTTT. Its translation is CASSHSTQQYF.

This sequence joins TRBV29-1 and TRBJ2-5; the D gene could be TRBD1 or TRBD2 (5 bases each). The CDR3 sequence is 14 residues long. Germline V gives CDR1 SQVTM, CDR2 ANQGSEA. V dropped 7 bases and J dropped 4 bases, with 19 bases sitting between them. CDR3 bases: TGCAGCGCCGGGGACCGATTTGGGGGAGAGACCCAGTACTTC. This codes for CSAGDRFGGETQYF.

The J gene is TRBJ1-5, the V gene TRBV10-3; tentatively, D is TRBD1 (5 bases). Trimming pared 8 bases from V and 3 bases from J, leaving 14 bases between. Germline V gene data show CDR1 as ENHRY and CDR2 as SYGVKD. CDR3 length equals 14 residues. CDR3 loop: CAIGSDRNNQPQHF. For the CDR3, the DNA is TGTGCCATCGGAAGCGACAGAAACAATCAGCCCCAGCATTTT.

The table lists this clonotype with many counts. This chain links TRBV15 with TRBJ2-7, with 7 bases identical to TRBD1. There are 15 residues in the CDR3. V dropped 2 bases and J dropped 3; count of bases not matched to a gene: 7. Germline V gene sequence: CDR1 LNHNV, CDR2 YYDKDF (reference sequence). The CDR3 DNA reads as TGTGCCACCAGCAGAAAATCGACAGGGCTCTACGAGCAGTACGTC. Translation: CATSRKSTGLYEQYV.

V is TRBV24-1 and J is TRBJ2-3; a possible D gene is TRBD2 (6 bases). V gave up 8 bases and J gave up 4 bases, with 9 bases separating them. Germline loops: CDR1 KGHDR, CDR2 SFDVKD. This CDR3 spans 12 amino acids. CDR3 coding DNA: TGTGCCACCATGGGGGACTCAGATACGCAGTATTTT. Its protein is CATMGDSDTQYF.

This clonotype has a handful of counts. J is TRBJ1-1 and V is TRBV7-8; D is unresolved. There are 14 residues in the CDR3. Per the germline V gene, CDR1 is SGHVS and CDR2 is FQNEAQ. V was pared by 4 bases and J by 7 bases, with 16 bases between. CDR3 residues: CASSSPIDLGEAFF. Here the CDR3 DNA reads TGTGCCAGCAGCTCCCCAATTGATTTGGGTGAAGCTTTCTTT.

CDR3 region: CSSGWGQDTDTQYF. In DNA, the CDR3 is TGCAGCTCAGGATGGGGGCAGGACACAGATACGCAGTATTTT. The chain couples TRBV29-1 to TRBJ2-3; D may be TRBD1 (6 bases). This CDR3 contains 14 residues. Trimming left V 8 bases short and J 2 bases short, with 17 bases between. The germline CDR1 and CDR2 sequences are SQVTM and ANQGSEA.

This chain connects TRBV2 to TRBJ2-1, with D hard to call. In germline, CDR1 is SNHLY, CDR2 FYNNEI. This CDR3 is built from 17 residues. Trimming pared 0 bases from V and 0 bases from J, leaving 12 bases between. The CDR3 DNA follows: TGTGCCAGCAGTGAAGCGCTTGAGTCGAACTCCTACAATGAGCAGTTCTTC. This sequence encodes CASSEALESNSYNEQFF.

This clonotype was observed many times. This chain links TRBV6-1 with TRBJ1-4, with 8 bases aligning to TRBD1. Germline-derived CDR1 and CDR2 are MNHNS and SASEGT. V lost 7 bases and J lost 6; bases outside the gene matches: 13. The length of the CDR3 is 16 residues. In DNA, the CDR3 is TGTGCCAGCATTCGGACAGGGCGTCTGTCAGATGAAAAACTGTTTTTT. The encoded protein is CASIRTGRLSDEKLFF.

V is TRBV5-1 and J is TRBJ1-1, with D perhaps matching TRBD1 (6 bases). The CDR3 is made up of 15 amino acids. Germline CDR1 reads SGHRS; CDR2 reads YFSETQ. The V and J ends lost 0 bases and 5 bases respectively, with 14 bases between them. CDR3 in amino acids: CASSLAGGVGTEAFF. In DNA, the CDR3 is TGCGCCAGCAGCTTGGCGGGGGGCGTAGGTACTGAAGCTTTCTTT.